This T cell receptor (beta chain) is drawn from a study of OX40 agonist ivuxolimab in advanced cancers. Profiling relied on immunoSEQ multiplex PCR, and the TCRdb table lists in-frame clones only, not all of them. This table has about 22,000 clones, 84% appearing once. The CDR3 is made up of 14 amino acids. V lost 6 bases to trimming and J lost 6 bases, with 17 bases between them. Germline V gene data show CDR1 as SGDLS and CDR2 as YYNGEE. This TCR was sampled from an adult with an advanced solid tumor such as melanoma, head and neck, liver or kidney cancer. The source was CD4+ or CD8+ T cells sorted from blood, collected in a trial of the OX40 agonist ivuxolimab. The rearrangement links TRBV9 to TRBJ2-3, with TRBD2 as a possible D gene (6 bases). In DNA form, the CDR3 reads TGTGCCAGCAACCTCGCCGCGGGAACGGATACGCAGTATTTT. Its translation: CASNLAAGTDTQYF.